This T cell receptor (beta chain) was recovered during a study of T cell responses to AZD1222 COVID-19 vaccine. Profiled with immunoSEQ multiplex PCR; TCRdb holds only in-frame clones, not every one. In the table there are about 100,000 clones, about four fifths of which are singletons. Regarding the study as a whole: Close to half of all spike-specific TCRs reportedly target regions of the variants that are unmutated. Among those given AZD1222, only 6 or 7 were seropositive at baseline.

Germline V lookup: CDR1 ENHRY, CDR2 SYGVKD. This CDR3 has 16 amino acids. Trimming removed 0 bases at V and 8 bases at J, with 19 bases between. As concerns this clone: What it recognizes is unknown.

J is TRBJ1-2 and V is TRBV10-3, with D uncertain. This sequence originates from an adult in good health. Sample: peripheral blood, taken on day 0 of AZD1222 vaccination. In DNA, the CDR3 is TGTGCCATCAGTGAGTCGATCGTACGCGAAGGGATGGGCTACACCTTC. Translation gives CAISESIVREGMGYTF.